The 4 T cell receptor beta chains below all came from one sample that was sequenced in a study of shared clonotypes between healthy human individuals. The protocol was immunoSEQ multiplex PCR, while the TCRdb copy is restricted to in-frame clones and leaves out a portion. The table shows some 1 million clones, with about 75% occurring only once. Sequenced: memory CD4+ T cells sorted from blood. Specified subset: CD45RA-negative fraction. The receptor set was obtained from a man aged 18 to 29 in good health.

This clone has only a few counts. This chain connects TRBV9 to TRBJ2-2; D ambiguous. This CDR3 is 13 amino acids long. Looked up from germline, CDR1 is SGDLS and CDR2 is YYNGEE. The V and J ends lost 2 bases and 6 bases respectively, with 8 bases between them. This chain's CDR3 is CASSVGQSGELFF. For the CDR3, the DNA is TGTGCCAGCAGCGTTGGGCAGTCCGGGGAGCTGTTTTTT.

The V gene is TRBV7-6, the J gene TRBJ2-7; D is uncertain. V gave up 4 bases and J gave up 3 bases, with 10 bases separating them. Germline CDR1 is SGHVS and CDR2 is FNYEAQ. The CDR3 extends over 13 amino acids. CDR3 sequence reads: CASSSIDGYEQYF. The CDR3, as DNA: TGTGCCAGCAGCTCGATAGACGGCTACGAGCAGTACTTC.

A word on this clone: In the same sample, other DNA sequences code for this CDR3. The V and J genes are TRBV5-4 and TRBJ2-3; 8 bases line up with TRBD2. Germline CDR1 is SGHNT and CDR2 is YYREEE (reference sequence). V trimming: 5 bases; J trimming: 1 base; junction bases outside the gene matches: 6. The CDR3 sequence is 15 residues long. CDR3 nucleotides: TGTGCCAGCAGTCTAAGCGGGGGTGGCACAGATACGCAGTATTTT. It encodes CASSLSGGGTDTQYF. Using reference TRBV5-4 and TRBJ2-3 for the parts outside the CDR3, the full variable domain is ETGVTQSPTHLIKTRGQQVTLRCSSQSGHNTVSWYQQALGQGPQFIFQYYREEENGRGNFPPRFSGLQFPNYSSELNVNALELDDSALYLCASSLSGGGTDTQYFGPGTRLTVL.

Only one count was recorded for this clone. This chain connects TRBV9 to TRBJ1-6; 8 positions match TRBD1. V lost 4 bases and J lost 3; bases outside the gene matches: 9. CDR3 length equals 17 residues. The germline V gene has CDR1 SGDLS and CDR2 YYNGEE. CDR3 amino acids: CASSPKDRADYNSPLHF. In DNA, the CDR3 is TGTGCCAGCAGCCCGAAGGACAGGGCGGACTATAATTCACCCCTCCACTTT.